This is a list of T cell receptor beta chains from one sample in a study of T cell changes during pregnancy in multiple sclerosis. The assay was immunoSEQ multiplex PCR, and TCRdb's table has in-frame clones only and misses some. The sample contains approximately 70,000 clones, around 92% of which appear only once. The source was peripheral blood, collected in the first trimester of pregnancy. The receptors stem from a female donor with multiple sclerosis, enrolled in a pregnancy study. CDR3s include the opening cysteine and the closing phenylalanine or tryptophan. A D gene is named only where the DNA matches it firmly. Expanded clones get a size class; other rows say once, few or many, or leave the size out.

cdr3_nt,cdr3_aa,clone_size,j_call,d_call,v_call
TGTGCCACCAGCTCCAGGGATTCTGGGGCCAACGTCCTGACTTTC,CATSSRDSGANVLTF,.,TRBJ2-6,.,TRBV15
TGTGCCAGCAGCTTAGATGGGTCTCAATTCAGGTTTGGGAATGAGCAGTTCTTC,CASSLDGSQFRFGNEQFF,.,TRBJ2-1,.,TRBV7-2
TGTGCCAGCAGTTACGACAGGGCCGTCGAGCAGTACTTC,CASSYDRAVEQYF,.,TRBJ2-7,TRBD1,TRBV28
TGTGCCAGTAGTCCGACCCCAAGCTCGGGAAAACTGTTTTTT,CASSPTPSSGKLFF,.,TRBJ1-4,.,TRBV19
TGTGCCAGCAGCTTGGACAGCTACCTGAACACTGAAGCTTTCTTT,CASSLDSYLNTEAFF,few,TRBJ1-1,.,TRBV7-3
TGTGCCAGCAGTTTAGACACAAGAGGAAACACCATATATTTT,CASSLDTRGNTIYF,.,TRBJ1-3,.,TRBV28
TGCGCCACCGCGACTAGCGGGAACACCGGGGAGCTGTTTTTT,CATATSGNTGELFF,.,TRBJ2-2,TRBD2,TRBV5-1
TGTGCCAGTACTAGGGGCAGCCAGCCCCAGCATTTT,CASTRGSQPQHF,few,TRBJ1-5,.,TRBV19
TGTGCCAGCAGCTTAGGGCGGATTAGGGGAGAGCAGTTCTTC,CASSLGRIRGEQFF,.,TRBJ2-1,.,TRBV7-8
TGCGCCAGCAGCCAAGATCCAGGGTTTAACTATGGCTACACCTTC,CASSQDPGFNYGYTF,.,TRBJ1-2,.,TRBV4-1
TGTGCCTGGAGCGGACAGGGCTATTCACCCCTCCACTTT,CAWSGQGYSPLHF,.,TRBJ1-6,TRBD1,TRBV30
TGTGCCAGAAGCTTGTACGACTTAACTCTGAGGTTTAACTCTGGAAACACCATATATTTT,CARSLYDLTLRFNSGNTIYF,.,TRBJ1-3,.,TRBV5-3
TGTGCCAGCAGCTTACACCCGAACACTGAAGCTTTCTTT,CASSLHPNTEAFF,.,TRBJ1-1,.,TRBV5-4
TGTGCCAGCAGCTGGGGCGGGGGGCAGCATACGCAGTATTTT,CASSWGGGQHTQYF,.,TRBJ2-3,TRBD2,TRBV7-3
TGCGCCAGCAGCCAAACCATAACAGGGGGCATCTATGGCTACACCTTC,CASSQTITGGIYGYTF,few,TRBJ1-2,TRBD1,TRBV4-1